The entry below describes one TCR beta chain. Its antigen target is currently unknown. No qualities accompany the bases; no much larger clone lies one base away. All of the isolated RNA was reverse transcribed with the High Capacity cDNA Reverse Transcription Kit, so expressed TCRB transcripts were sequenced. Naive, central memory and regulatory T cell samples underwent deep immunoSEQ sequencing, averaging around 3.9 million total reads per sample. After sorted cells were lysed in RLT buffer, RNA was extracted with DNase-treated RNeasy Micro or Mini kits, with the choice depending on cell number. Each cell subset was processed on its own to prevent cross-contamination, while patient and healthy donor samples were processed together. TCRB sequences were amplified from cDNA with the immunoSEQ multiplex PCR, producing 87-bp fragments spanning the CDR3 region. Sequencing of the amplicons was done on the Illumina HiSeq platform. As for the original processing: PCR bias was computationally corrected using synthetic template baselines, reads within Hamming distance 2 were collapsed, and singletons that could not be merged were discarded. By aligning reads against IMGT, V, D and J genes, CDR3 length, and insertions or deletions at six rearrangement sites were assigned. Within each subset, clonotype counts were normalized to sorted cell number, and only after that were true diversity and Gini coefficients computed with the tcR R package. Repertoire sharing was quantified using the overlap coefficient calculated on TCRB nucleotide sequences. Out-of-frame TCRB sequences from naive cells were analyzed to stand in for the pre-selection repertoire. TCRdb retrieved this table from immuneACCESS and kept in-frame rearrangements only. Not all clones are present; in checked studies, unresolved V genes account for under half, and no reason is known for the remainder. That table furnishes V, J and clone size, whereas the DNA furnished D and trimming. The sample table holds roughly 260,000 clones, of which approximately 20% were seen once. Around 0.03% of the sample is taken by the ten largest.

A single peripheral blood draw of 90 to 150 mL on average was collected from each donor into heparinised tubes. Naive, central memory, regulatory and stem cell-like memory CD4+ T cells were sorted on a BD FACSAria II using a panel including CD45RO, CCR7, CD25, CD127, CD95 and CD27. All sorted populations exceeded 95% purity. PBMCs were isolated right away by Lymphoprep density gradient centrifugation and were stained directly, without culture. To minimize batch effects, samples were stained and sorted in pairs, one healthy donor with one patient per experiment. The record originates from a study of beta chain features in type 1 diabetes (dated by TCRdb to 2017 to 2018). For the study in its entirety: Mean age, gender distribution, total cell number and subset yield were not different between patients and healthy donors. A total of approximately 100,000,000 sorted cells were examined across all samples, and the number of cells per subset was strongly correlated with RNA yield. In the study, recently diagnosed type 1 diabetes patients and matched healthy donors were compared on the TCRB repertoires of their sorted circulating CD4+ T cell subsets. Whereas all 28 donors provided naive and central memory subsets, regulatory and stem cell-like memory subsets were isolated from just 8 patients and about 8 healthy donors.

Results and caveats for the whole study, not just this receptor: Fewer insertions and more nucleotide deletions at VDJ recombination sites were observed in patients with type 1 diabetes, implying thymic rearrangement abnormalities. Naive, central memory and regulatory TCRB repertoires appeared to be more alike among patients than among healthy donors. Only small numbers of individuals were included in the HLA sub-analyses, which left unresolved whether HLA type had any influence on TCRB rearrangement. Type 1 diabetes patients showed a moderate but significant shortening of TCRB CDR3 length in all four CD4+ subsets. Because cDNA was sequenced instead of genomic DNA, activated cells with high expression could be over-represented, although the groups did not differ in activation or CD3 levels. Shorter templates might have been favored by PCR, but patient and control samples were amplified and corrected together, so both groups would have been affected equally by any skew.

The sample comprised naive CD4+ T cells from blood. The cell subset or site label for this specimen denotes: true naive CD4+ T cells. The receptor's source is a woman aged 40 to 50 with type 1 diabetes.

The CDR3 region has the sequence CASSEWQDSGELFF. Read as DNA, the sequence is TGTGCCAGCAGTGAATGGCAGGACTCCGGGGAGCTGTTTTTT. The chain employs TRBV25-1 and TRBJ2-2; a weak D assignment points to TRBD2 (5 bases agree). The CDR3 has 14 amino acids, counting the end cysteine and phenylalanine. The retained sequence is limited to the CDR3, 42 bases, with the frame set at the first base. From a lookup of the germline V gene, CDR1 and CDR2 are MGHDK and SYGVNS. Trimming removed 1 base from V and 6 bases from J, leaving 9 bases between the germline ends.